These T cell receptor beta chains were read from a single sample in a study of blood T cell repertoires in COVID-19. Profiling relied on immunoSEQ multiplex PCR, and the TCRdb table lists in-frame clones only, not all of them. The data show 150,000 to 200,000 clones, roughly nine tenths seen once. Sequencing was done on a sample of peripheral blood. The source of these receptors is a man between 65 and 85 years old with active or convalescent COVID-19. Each CDR3 is given without its conserved first and last residue.

V gene: TRBV6-5
J gene: TRBJ2-2
CDR3 protein: ASSLTRAVSGELF

V gene: TRBV28
J gene: TRBJ1-2
CDR3 protein: ASSLGGTAYGYT

V gene: TRBV2
J gene: TRBJ1-2
CDR3 protein: ASRQGAGGYGYT

V gene: TRBV12-3/TRBV12-4
J gene: TRBJ2-1
CDR3 protein: ASSDAREQF

V gene: TRBV27
J gene: TRBJ2-3
CDR3 protein: ASSTRLAGGTDTQY

V gene: TRBV18
J gene: TRBJ2-5
CDR3 protein: ASSPPSEGKTQY

V gene: TRBV3-1/TRBV3-2
J gene: TRBJ2-7
CDR3 protein: ASSQGQGYGEQY

V gene: TRBV9
J gene: TRBJ1-4
CDR3 protein: ASSVGRGPTNEKLF

V gene: TRBV7-9
J gene: TRBJ2-4
CDR3 protein: ASSLGGGGRGGIQY

V gene: TRBV7-2
J gene: TRBJ2-1
CDR3 protein: ASSYRTLRRVSYNEQF

V gene: TRBV6-2/TRBV6-3
J gene: TRBJ2-7
CDR3 protein: ASSFLDRDEQY

V gene: TRBV6-5
J gene: TRBJ1-2
CDR3 protein: ASMLDVGQGFGYT

V gene: TRBV7-7
J gene: TRBJ1-6
CDR3 protein: ASSLDLPGGRSPLH

V gene: TRBV5-6
J gene: TRBJ2-1
CDR3 protein: ASTLAGSSYNEQF

V gene: TRBV29-1
J gene: TRBJ2-5
CDR3 protein: SVVGQPFETQY

V gene: TRBV6-5
J gene: TRBJ2-7
CDR3 protein: ASRSGTGHYEQY

V gene: TRBV11-3
J gene: TRBJ2-1
CDR3 protein: ASSLLAGGLNEQF

V gene: TRBV3-1/TRBV3-2
J gene: TRBJ1-3
CDR3 protein: ASSQRGGIISGNTIY

V gene: TRBV5-4
J gene: TRBJ2-3
CDR3 protein: ASSSEVFTDTQY

V gene: TRBV6-2/TRBV6-3
J gene: TRBJ1-5
CDR3 protein: ASSRDLTGSNQPQH

V gene: TRBV7-2
J gene: TRBJ2-3
CDR3 protein: ASSSGGLAATDTQY

V gene: TRBV5-1
J gene: TRBJ2-5
CDR3 protein: ASSPLRAGAETQY

V gene: TRBV6-5
J gene: TRBJ2-3
CDR3 protein: ASTWTITDTQY

V gene: TRBV14
J gene: TRBJ2-7
CDR3 protein: ASSQARTGRFGYEQY

V gene: TRBV6-4
J gene: TRBJ2-3
CDR3 protein: ASSVLAGGRTDTQY

V gene: TRBV5-1
J gene: TRBJ1-5
CDR3 protein: ASSPWVGTGSNQPQH

V gene: TRBV6-5
J gene: TRBJ1-6
CDR3 protein: ASSSQWNSPLH

V gene: TRBV12-3/TRBV12-4
J gene: TRBJ2-2
CDR3 protein: ASSTRTGELF

V gene: TRBV6-2/TRBV6-3
J gene: TRBJ2-3
CDR3 protein: ASSYSTGDADTQY

V gene: TRBV27
J gene: TRBJ1-4
CDR3 protein: ASRTVGGNEKLF

V gene: TRBV27
J gene: TRBJ2-5
CDR3 protein: ASRGASGNEETQY

V gene: TRBV2
J gene: TRBJ2-2
CDR3 protein: ASSGAPTSTGELF

V gene: TRBV5-1
J gene: TRBJ2-7
CDR3 protein: ASSPLVGSAYEQY

V gene: TRBV7-2
J gene: TRBJ2-2
CDR3 protein: ASSPGQGGTGELF

V gene: TRBV5-5
J gene: TRBJ1-2
CDR3 protein: ASSLPPEPLYGYT

V gene: TRBV24-1
J gene: TRBJ2-3
CDR3 protein: ATSLGTGGAPDTQY

V gene: TRBV10-3
J gene: TRBJ2-3
CDR3 protein: AIKGAGYLDTQY

V gene: TRBV4-2
J gene: TRBJ2-7
CDR3 protein: ASSQGTGSDEQY

V gene: TRBV5-4
J gene: TRBJ2-7
CDR3 protein: ASSSGTSPLEQY

V gene: TRBV24-1
J gene: TRBJ2-1
CDR3 protein: ATSAWGVGEQF

V gene: TRBV2
J gene: TRBJ2-5
CDR3 protein: ASRFGGGYQETQY

V gene: TRBV4-3
J gene: TRBJ2-1
CDR3 protein: ASSQGLAIYNEQF